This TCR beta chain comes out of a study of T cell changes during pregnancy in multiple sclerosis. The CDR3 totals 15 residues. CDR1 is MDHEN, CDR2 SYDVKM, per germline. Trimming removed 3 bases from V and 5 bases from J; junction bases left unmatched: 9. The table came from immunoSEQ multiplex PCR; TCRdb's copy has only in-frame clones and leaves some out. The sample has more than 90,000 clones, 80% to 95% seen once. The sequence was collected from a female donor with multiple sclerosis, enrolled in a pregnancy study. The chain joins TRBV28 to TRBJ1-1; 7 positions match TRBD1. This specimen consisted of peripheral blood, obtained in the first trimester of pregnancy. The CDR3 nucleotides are TGTGCCAGCAGTTTCCTCCCCACAGGGGCAACTGAAGCTTTCTTT. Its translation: CASSFLPTGATEAFF.